Below, one TCR beta chain is given with its context. In the authors' workflow: Reference gene primers were amplified, and this amplification served to estimate nucleated cell counts. Produced via immunoSEQ multiplex PCR; TCRdb's table is partial and in-frame only. The V and J calls and clone size come from that table; D and trimming were worked out from the DNA. The sample contains about 220,000 clones, 83% of which appear only once. Per the germline V gene, CDR1 is MNHEY and CDR2 is SVGEGT. CDR3 length equals 13 residues. V was clipped by 5 bases and J by 3 bases, with 11 bases between them. This entry comes from a study of blood T cell repertoires in COVID-19. The overall study: T cells, B-cell-depleted T cells, or PBMCs supplied cDNA or gDNA.

Participants reported their clinical history, and cohort assignment relied on those reports. Material: PBMCs or T cells enriched from blood (not recorded which). The chain joins TRBV6-2 or TRBV6-3 to TRBJ2-7; D may be TRBD2 (5 bases). This TCR was recovered from a woman between 50 and 59 years old who had been exposed to COVID-19. The CDR3 DNA reads as TGTGCCAGCAGTGGGGTCCGGGGCTACGAGCAGTACTTC. This translates into CASSGVRGYEQYF.